The 20 T cell receptor beta chains in this list originate from one sample, sequenced in a study of shared clonotypes between healthy human individuals. Clones were sequenced by immunoSEQ multiplex PCR, and TCRdb holds only the in-frame ones, with some missing. The data show about 490,000 clones, about 85% seen once. Sequenced material: PBMCs. Source of these receptors: a woman between 40 and 50 years old in good health. Some clones in this sample may be carry-over from other donors' samples.

The chain carries TRBV18 and TRBJ1-2; 10 nucleotides line up with TRBD1. CDR1 is KGHSH, CDR2 LQKENI, per germline. The CDR3 extends over 15 amino acids. Losses at the gene ends were 3 bases for V and 8 bases for J; bases not matched to a gene: 9. The CDR3 is CASSPPGQGLHGYTF. In DNA form, the CDR3 reads TGTGCCAGCTCACCCCCGGGACAGGGGTTGCACGGCTACACCTTC.

The rearrangement uses TRBV5-1 and TRBJ2-5; unclear D gene. From germline, CDR1 is SGHRS and CDR2 YFSETQ. This CDR3 contains 12 residues. Between the trimmed V and J ends, which lost 0 bases and 5 bases, there was a span of 5 bases. CDR3 sequence reads: CASSLDIETQYF. The CDR3 bases are TGCGCCAGCAGCTTGGACATTGAGACCCAGTACTTC.

The chain combines TRBV9 with TRBJ2-3; TRBD2 matches at 9 bases. The length of the CDR3 is 16 residues. The V and J ends lost 0 bases and 7 bases, in that order; junction bases with no gene match: 9. Germline CDR1 and CDR2: SGDLS and YYNGEE. The CDR3 region is CASSVVEGLAFNTQYF. CDR3 nucleotides: TGTGCCAGCAGCGTAGTAGAGGGACTAGCATTCAATACGCAGTATTTT.

The chain links TRBV2 to TRBJ1-1; D is uncertain. V was clipped by 5 bases and J by 4 bases, with 14 bases between them. The CDR3 is 14 residues long. The germline V gene has CDR1 SNHLY and CDR2 FYNNEI. This chain's CDR3 is CASSKDDVGTEAFF. CDR3 coding DNA: TGTGCCAGCAGTAAGGACGATGTGGGCACTGAAGCTTTCTTT.

This clone appeared many times. A read error may produce the germline difference seen at one junction end. The chain couples TRBV5-4 to TRBJ2-3, with 10 nucleotides matching TRBD2. CDR1 and CDR2 from the germline V gene are SGHNT and YYREEE (reference sequence). The CDR3 runs 15 residues. The CDR3 nucleotides read TGTGCCAGCAGCGCCTCTAGCGGGAGCAAAGATACGCAGTATTTT. This sequence encodes CASSASSGSKDTQYF.

Details on this clone: This sequence is one base from a far larger clone and is likely a read error. The genes are TRBV7-6 and TRBJ1-1; D unclear. Germline V gives CDR1 SGHVS, CDR2 FNYEAQ. This CDR3 comprises 14 residues. Trimming stripped 4 bases from V and 5 bases from J, with 14 bases between. The CDR3 protein is CASSSRVVLTEAFF. The DNA for the CDR3 is TGTGCCAGCAGCTCAAGGGTGGTGCTAACTGAAGCTTTCTTT.

The chain links TRBV11-3 to TRBJ2-5; D remains ambiguous. CDR3 length equals 16 residues. The V end was cut by 1 base, the J end by 3 bases, with 15 bases between. Germline V gene lookup returns CDR1 SGHNT and CDR2 YENEEA. The CDR3 nucleotides are TGTGCCAGCAGCTTAGGGGCCCTAGGAACTGAAGAGACCCAGTACTTC. It specifies CASSLGALGTEETQYF. The whole variable domain, filled in from reference TRBV11-3 and TRBJ2-5, reads EAGVVQSPRYKIIEKKQPVAFWCNPISGHNTLYWYLQNLGQGPELLIRYENEEAVDDSQLPKDRFSAERLKGVDSTLKIQPAELGDSAVYLCASSLGALGTEETQYFGPGTRLLVL.

The rearrangement links TRBV2 to TRBJ2-7; TRBD1 matches 8 bases. CDR3 length equals 16 residues. V trimming: 5 bases; J trimming: 0 bases; junction bases outside the gene matches: 9. Germline lookup yields CDR1 SNHLY and CDR2 FYNNEI. The CDR3 DNA reads as TGTGCCAGCAGTCTTGACAGGGGCGAAAGCTCCTACGAGCAGTACTTC. Its protein product is CASSLDRGESSYEQYF.

A remark on this clone: A far larger clone is a single base away, which makes a read error likely. Other DNA sequences within the sample encode an identical CDR3. The J gene is TRBJ2-1, the V gene TRBV28, with D possibly TRBD2 on 6 matching bases. V gave up 7 bases and J gave up 10 bases, with 23 bases separating them. The CDR3 spans 15 residues. Germline values: CDR1 MDHEN, CDR2 SYDVKM. The CDR3 nucleotides are TGTGCCAGCAAAACCCCACCGGGACTTCCAGGCGAGCAGTTCTTC. Amino acid sequence: CASKTPPGLPGEQFF.

The rearrangement links TRBV5-1 to TRBJ2-1; 8 bases are a match to TRBD1. Germline lookup yields CDR1 SGHRS and CDR2 YFSETQ. Trimming at V came to 4 bases and at J to 5 bases, leaving 5 bases not matched to a gene. The CDR3 is made up of 14 amino acids. The CDR3 nucleotides read TGCGCCAGCAGCGCAAACAGGGGGAACAATGAGCAGTTCTTC. Translation gives CASSANRGNNEQFF.

The chain carries TRBV5-6 and TRBJ1-5, with D unclear. V lost 2 bases to trimming and J lost 2 bases, with 8 bases between them. The CDR3 runs to 14 residues. The germline V gene has CDR1 SGHDT and CDR2 YYEEEE. The DNA for the CDR3 is TGTGCCAGCAGCTTTGAGGGAGGCAATCAGCCCCAGCATTTT. It specifies CASSFEGGNQPQHF.

The rearrangement uses TRBV18 and TRBJ2-1, with 9 nucleotides matching TRBD2. Germline CDR1 and CDR2: KGHSH and LQKENI. V gave up 5 bases and J gave up 3 bases; unmatched junction bases: 5. The CDR3 is 15 amino acids. CDR3 sequence reads: CASSAGLAGYNEQFF. The CDR3 DNA sequence: TGTGCCAGCTCAGCGGGACTAGCAGGCTACAATGAGCAGTTCTTC.

This clone has a handful of counts. The CDR3 nucleotides are TGCGCCAGCAGCTTGGGGACAGGGCCCGAAAAACTGTTTTTT. Translated, it gives CASSLGTGPEKLFF. The V gene is TRBV5-1, the J gene TRBJ1-4; 8 nucleotides line up with TRBD1. The CDR3 is 14 residues long. Per the germline V gene, CDR1 is SGHRS and CDR2 is YFSETQ. The J segment lost 8 bases and the V segment lost 0 bases, leaving 3 bases of the junction unmatched.

The chain carries TRBV5-6 and TRBJ2-3; 8 positions agree with TRBD2. With 4 bases clipped from V and 3 bases from J, the junction kept 7 bases outside the gene matches. Germline CDR1 reads SGHDT; CDR2 reads YYEEEE. The CDR3 contains 15 residues. DNA of the CDR3: TGTGCCAGCAGCACCCCGGGACTAGTAACAGATACGCAGTATTTT. Translated: CASSTPGLVTDTQYF. The entire variable domain, with the rest obtained from reference TRBV5-6 and TRBJ2-3, is as follows: DAGVTQSPTHLIKTRGQQVTLRCSPKSGHDTVSWYQQALGQGPQFIFQYYEEEERQRGNFPDRFSGHQFPNYSSELNVNALLLGDSALYLCASSTPGLVTDTQYFGPGTRLTVL.

The chain has TRBV30 and TRBJ2-1; D remains ambiguous. CDR1 is GTSNPN, CDR2 SVGIG, per germline (reference sequence). The CDR3 runs 14 residues. The V gene lost 2 bases and the J gene lost 6 bases, with 14 bases spanning the gap. CDR3 region: CAWSTERPSNEQFF. The CDR3 DNA sequence: TGTGCCTGGAGTACGGAGAGGCCGAGCAATGAGCAGTTCTTC.

V is TRBV2 and J is TRBJ1-5, with D unresolved. The V end was cut by 6 bases, the J end by 2 bases, with 8 bases between. CDR1 SNHLY and CDR2 FYNNEI come from the germline V gene. This CDR3 comprises 13 residues. The chain's CDR3 is CASSPIGNQPQHF. CDR3 DNA: TGTGCCAGCAGCCCCATTGGCAATCAGCCCCAGCATTTT. The full variable domain, in which reference TRBV2 and TRBJ1-5 provide the parts outside the CDR3, is EPEVTQTPSHQVTQMGQEVILRCVPISNHLYFYWYRQILGQKVEFLVSFYNNEISEKSEIFDDQFSVERPDGSNFTLKIRSTKLEDSAMYFCASSPIGNQPQHFGDGTRLSIL.

This chain uses TRBV28 with TRBJ1-1; TRBD1 might be the D (6 bases). The CDR3 sequence is 14 residues long. The ends were cut back, 6 bases at V and 4 bases at J, with 15 bases in the middle. Germline loops: CDR1 MDHEN, CDR2 SYDVKM. The CDR3 loop reads CASRTTGSVTEAFF. The CDR3 DNA reads as TGTGCCAGCAGGACTACAGGGAGTGTCACTGAAGCTTTCTTT. The full variable domain, in which reference TRBV28 and TRBJ1-1 provide the parts outside the CDR3, is DVKVTQSSRYLVKRTGEKVFLECVQDMDHENMFWYRQDPGLGLRLIYFSYDVKMKEKGDIPEGYSVSREKKERFSLILESASTNQTSMYLCASRTTGSVTEAFFGQGTRLTVV.

The rearrangement uses TRBV19 and TRBJ2-7; 7 bases match TRBD2. V lost 5 bases and J lost 1; bases outside the gene matches: 8. Germline V CDR1 and CDR2: LNHDA, SQIVND (reference sequence). This CDR3 comprises 15 residues. The CDR3 is CASSPRGAGSYEQYF. As DNA, the CDR3 is TGTGCCAGTAGTCCGAGGGGAGCGGGATCCTACGAGCAGTACTTC.

The genes are TRBV10-3 and TRBJ2-5, with 13 nucleotides matching TRBD2. The V and J ends lost 0 bases and 4 bases, in that order; junction bases with no gene match: 8. Germline V gene sequence: CDR1 ENHRY, CDR2 SYGVKD. This CDR3 is 18 amino acids long. The CDR3 sequence: CAISESGTSGIRGETQYF. In nucleotides, the CDR3 is TGTGCCATCAGTGAGTCAGGGACTAGCGGGATTCGGGGAGAGACCCAGTACTTC.

Remarks on this clone: Since a far larger clone is one base different, this is likely a read error. The chain links TRBV28 to TRBJ2-7; TRBD1 aligns across 11 bases. The length of the CDR3 is 15 residues. Germline V gives CDR1 MDHEN, CDR2 SYDVKM. As DNA, the CDR3 is TGTGTCAGCGGACAGGGGGCTTTCCACCCCTACGAGCAGTACTTC. Its protein is CVSGQGAFHPYEQYF.